This TCR beta chain stems from a study of Ad26.COV2.S vaccination and SARS-CoV-2 variants. Study-wide background: Within the COV1001 Ad26.COV2.S trial arm, the donor was enrolled. Into the muscle, Ad26.COV2.S was dosed once or twice, 56 days apart.

The germline CDR1 and CDR2 sequences are SGHRS and YFSETQ. CDR3 length: 14 residues. V was cut by 1 base and J by 2 bases, with 9 bases left in between. This sample's treatment: around 19 received Ad26.COV2.S at low or high dose, single or two shots; about 5 received placebo; per-sample allocation not given. Collection of samples fell on day 63 after the first vaccine or placebo injection. Data came from immunoSEQ multiplex PCR; TCRdb stores just in-frame clones and leaves some out. The data show a few hundred thousand clones, 80% to 95% seen once. Regarding this clone: Its specificity is not known.

Overall study results and limits: Non-spike TCR breadth did not differ much between vaccine and placebo recipients. Vaccinees reportedly had broad spike-specific CD8+ and CD4+ T cell responses.

Sample: peripheral blood, taken in a trial of Ad26.COV2.S vaccine versus placebo. This receptor was obtained from a person between 18 and 59 years old who received the Ad26.COV2.S COVID-19 vaccine or a placebo. This chain joins TRBV5-1 and TRBJ1-1; D is uncertain. This CDR3 reads CASSLSGGNTEAFF. The CDR3 region has the DNA TGCGCCAGCAGCTTGTCGGGAGGTAACACTGAAGCTTTCTTT. The variable domain in full, with the rest retrieved from reference TRBV5-1 and TRBJ1-1, is KAGVTQTPRYLIKTRGQQVTLSCSPISGHRSVSWYQQTPGQGLQFLFEYFSETQRNKGNFPGRFSGRQFSNSRSEMNVSTLELGDSALYLCASSLSGGNTEAFFGQGTRLTVV.